These T cell receptor beta chains were read from a single sample in a study of T cells expressing NK-cell markers. TCRdb reprocessed the 5' RACE reads; each CDR3 protein has one entry and no DNA is given. This sample's table has a few hundred thousand distinct CDR3 sequences. Sequencing input: blood T cells: a sorted CD56 or NKG2C T cell subset, CD4+ or CD8+ T cells, or bulk PBMC T cells (not recorded which). These receptors were taken from a man aged 18-70 years in good health. Each CDR3 is given with its conserved first and last residue.

v_gene	j_gene	CDR3aa
TRBV6-4	TRBJ2-3	CASSDYGASSTDTQYF
TRBV10-3	TRBJ2-1	CATGLYNEQFF
TRBV29-1	TRBJ2-7	CSVAIGSNYEQYF
TRBV12-3/TRBV12-4	TRBJ2-1	CASSLRAVIYNEQFF
TRBV7-8	TRBJ1-1	CASSFDSGTGAFF
TRBV5-1	TRBJ2-2	CASSSGGQGNTGELFF
TRBV5-1	TRBJ2-2	CASSPGGRLNTGELFF
TRBV4-1	TRBJ2-3	CASSRGQGSSTDTQYF
TRBV24-1	TRBJ1-2	CATSDPSPGAGYTF
TRBV27	TRBJ1-6	CASSPQVGTPLHF
TRBV11-2	TRBJ2-3	CASSLSRGNPDTQYF
TRBV18	TRBJ1-2	CASSLKGTNWGNYGYTF
TRBV28	TRBJ1-1	CASRAGTGVSEAFF
TRBV29-1	TRBJ2-3	CSVVWLAGATQYF
TRBV6-1	TRBJ2-3	CASNRLAGGSTDTQYF
TRBV5-1	TRBJ2-3	CASSLDGPRNGDTQYF
TRBV12-3/TRBV12-4	TRBJ1-5	CASSFGRNQPQHF
TRBV19	TRBJ2-7	CASSPYHGGFEQYF
TRBV6-1	TRBJ1-2	CASSVLVGGSANYGYTF
TRBV7-9	TRBJ1-4	CASSLDGTGLSEKLFF
TRBV14	TRBJ2-7	CASSQFARTAQGEQYF
TRBV5-1	TRBJ1-2	CASQGVNYGYTF
TRBV3-1	TRBJ2-2	CASSRGGLSGELFF
TRBV20-1	TRBJ2-2	CSASGTSGSTGELFF
TRBV6-5	TRBJ2-1	CASSYSGLAGEEQFF
TRBV5-1	TRBJ2-1	CASSLGRGSYEQFF